This T cell receptor (beta chain) was obtained from a study of spatial heterogeneity in lung cancer. The CDR3 extends over 15 amino acids. The V and J ends lost 6 bases and 2 bases respectively, with 17 bases between them. CDR1 MNHEY and CDR2 SVGEGT come from the germline V gene. As for time point: sample taken at primary tumor resection. Whole RNA was taken from tumor, nontumor lung or frozen PBMC; it was then sequenced unsorted. Whole-study findings and limits: Tumoral mutation counts were tracked by counts of expanded intratumoral alpha and beta TCRs.

This clonotype was seen only a few times. No antigen is known for it. Each CDR3 protein gets one entry after TCRdb re-called the 5' RACE reads with MiXCR. The sample includes some 3,000 distinct CDR3 sequences, roughly 30% of them seen just once. The specimen was lung tumor tissue, collected at surgery. This TCR was sampled from a female donor with early-stage non-small cell lung cancer. The chain combines TRBV6-2 or TRBV6-3 with TRBJ2-7; the D gene could be TRBD1 or TRBD2 (5 bases each). CDR3: CASRWGNPPPYEQYF. CDR3 DNA sequence: TGTGCCAGCAGATGGGGGAACCCACCCCCCTACGAGCAGTACTTC.